The sequence of this TCR beta chain was determined in a study of T cell repertoires in cytomegalovirus infection (dated by TCRdb to about 2019). Describing the broader study: Because public TCR beta signatures pointed to carriage of CMV infection together with the matching HLA type, the HLA type of each donor mattered for the analysis.

Comments on this clonotype: Its antigen target is currently unknown. Per-nucleotide qualities are absent, and no much larger clonotype sits a single base away.

Overall study results and their limits: The ex vivo response was dominated by HLA-C-restricted CMV-specific TCR beta clonotypes, and the single most frequent clonotype in two of eight donors was supplied by these HLA-C-restricted clonotypes. Carriers of CMV infection plus the relevant HLA type were discriminated by the cumulative frequency of public TCR beta family members in the study cohort and in an independent approximately 400-donor cohort.

The CDR1 and CDR2 encoded by the germline V gene are LGHNA and YNFKEQ. V was cut back by 1 base and J by 2 bases, leaving a gap of 9 bases between them. Measured from the cysteine to the phenylalanine, the CDR3 is 15 residues long. Only the CDR3 part of the read is kept: 45 bases, read in frame from the first base. TCRdb shows the sequencer as Illumina HiSeq 1500. The raw public reads went through TCRdb reprocessing: fastp at Q25, MiXCR clone calling, in-frame beta chains kept. Rows matching on CDR3 protein sequence are summarized as one entry with the most common DNA and genes. This sample holds fewer than 250,000 distinct CDR3 sequences; roughly 23% were observed only once. In total, the top ten clones hold around a sixth of the sample.

This chain joins TRBV4-2 to TRBJ2-1; possibly the D gene is TRBD2, per 6 matching bases. Sequencing was done on a sample of CD8+ T cells from PBMCs. The receptor was isolated from a human donor in good health (CMV status not recorded). Some clones in this sample may be carry-over from other donors' samples. The CDR3 in this case is CASSQASGAYNEQFF. In nucleotide form, the sequence is TGTGCCAGCAGCCAAGCTTCGGGGGCCTACAATGAGCAGTTCTTC.